The 26 T cell receptor beta chains reported below all come from one sample, sequenced in a study of identical twins. In TCRdb, the 5' RACE reads were re-called with MiXCR into one record per CDR3 protein. The sample lists some 1,700,000 distinct CDR3 sequences, more than 30% seen once, with about 0.27% in the top ten. Sample: cord blood. The receptors here all came from a newborn girl in good health.

In this sample, this clonotype turned up a few times. This rearrangement joins TRBV20-1 to TRBJ2-3, with D uncertain. Trimming took 2 bases from V and 11 from J, leaving 14 bases between them. The CDR3 is made up of 12 amino acids. CDR1 is DFQATT, CDR2 SNEGSKA, per germline (reference sequence). DNA of the CDR3: TGCAGTGCTAGATCGCCTCAAGTGGAGCAGTATTTT. It codes for CSARSPQVEQYF.

This clonotype was counted ten times or more. CDR3 nucleotide sequence: TGCAGCGTTTGCACTAGCGGTAGCACAGATACGCAGTATTTT. Protein sequence: CSVCTSGSTDTQYF. The chain carries TRBV29-1 and TRBJ2-3; 8 positions match TRBD2. Losses at the gene ends were 5 bases for V and 0 bases for J; bases not matched to a gene: 4. Germline CDR1 reads SQVTM; CDR2 reads ANQGSEA. This CDR3 is 14 amino acids long.

The rearrangement links TRBV14 to TRBJ2-3, with D maybe TRBD2 (7 bases). CDR1 is SGHDN, CDR2 FVKESK, per germline. The CDR3 has 18 residues. Trimming took 3 bases from V and 0 from J, leaving 19 bases between them. CDR3 residues: CASSHDGGGAASTDTQYF. The CDR3 nucleotides read TGTGCCAGCAGCCACGATGGAGGGGGGGCCGCTAGCACAGATACGCAGTATTTT.

This clonotype has more than one count but fewer than ten. The rearrangement uses TRBV11-2 and TRBJ1-5; 9 bases are shared with TRBD1. The germline gives CDR1 SGHAT, CDR2 FQNNGV. With V trimmed by 5 bases and J by 2 bases, 7 bases remained unmatched. This CDR3 comprises 16 residues. The CDR3, as DNA: TGTGCCAGCAGCCTGGGGACAGGGTTTGGCAATCAGCCCCAGCATTTT. This gives the protein CASSLGTGFGNQPQHF.

To note about this clonotype: A much larger clone sits a single nucleotide away, making a read error possible. The V and J genes are TRBV12-3 or TRBV12-4 and TRBJ1-2; D remains unclear. Deletions cut 7 bases from V and 4 bases from J, with 16 bases between. The CDR3 extends over 14 amino acids. The CDR3 DNA reads as TGTGCCAGCATTTCCATCCTTCGAGGCTATGGCTACACCTTC. Translation gives CASISILRGYGYTF.

This clonotype was found a few times. The chain employs TRBV6-1 and TRBJ2-3; unclear D gene. Germline V gene data show CDR1 as MNHNS and CDR2 as SASEGT. The CDR3 covers 13 residues. V was clipped by 4 bases and J by 7 bases, with 12 bases between them. CDR3 nucleotides: TGTGCCAGCAGTGTCCTTTTGGAGAATACGCAGTATTTT. Translating it yields CASSVLLENTQYF.

The V gene is TRBV3-1, the J gene TRBJ2-1; a weak D match, TRBD2 (5 bases). Germline V gene lookup returns CDR1 LGHDT and CDR2 YNNKEL (reference sequence). Trimming took 3 bases from V and 7 from J, leaving 13 bases between them. This CDR3 comprises 14 residues. As DNA, the CDR3 is TGTGCCAGCAGCCAGAGCGGAATGTTAAATGAGCAGTTCTTC. It translates to CASSQSGMLNEQFF.

The genes are TRBV12-3 or TRBV12-4 and TRBJ2-7; TRBD2 aligns across 8 bases. With V trimmed by 3 bases and J by 10 bases, 8 bases remained unmatched. The CDR3 spans 13 residues. CDR3 residues: CASSFNSGKAQYF. The DNA for the CDR3 is TGTGCCAGCAGTTTCAATAGCGGGAAAGCCCAGTACTTC.

This chain links TRBV3-1 with TRBJ2-7, with 9 bases fitting TRBD1. The CDR3 has 15 amino acids. Per the germline V gene, CDR1 is LGHDT and CDR2 is YNNKEL (reference sequence). Trimming took 2 bases from V and 6 from J; bases not matched to a gene: 8. DNA of the CDR3: TGTGCCAGCAGCCAACCCGGACAGGGGTTGTGCGAGCAGTACTTC. This sequence encodes CASSQPGQGLCEQYF.

This clonotype was counted many times. The chain uses TRBV25-1 and TRBJ2-5, with TRBD1 matching over 9 bases. V lost 9 bases to trimming and J lost 5 bases; unmatched junction nucleotides: 10. The CDR3 runs 14 residues. Germline CDR1 reads MGHDK; CDR2 reads SYGVNS. In nucleotides, the CDR3 is TGTGCCAGTACCGGGACAGGGAATGTGGAGACCCAGTACTTC. Translated, it gives CASTGTGNVETQYF. Together with reference TRBV25-1 and TRBJ2-5, the CDR3 gives the full variable domain: EADIYQTPRYLVIGTGKKITLECSQTMGHDKMYWYQQDPGMELHLIHYSYGVNSTEKGDLSSESTVSRIRTEHFPLTLESARPSHTSQYLCASTGTGNVETQYFGPGTRLLVL.

The chain is built from TRBV18 and TRBJ1-5; 8 nucleotides align to TRBD1. The germline V gene has CDR1 KGHSH and CDR2 LQKENI. The CDR3 spans 19 residues. The ends lost 3 bases at V and 5 bases at J; junction bases unmatched: 18. Here the CDR3 reads CASSPRNIAGGGGYQPQHF. The CDR3 nucleotides are TGTGCCAGCTCACCGAGGAATATAGCAGGGGGCGGCGGATATCAGCCCCAGCATTTT.

This clonotype was counted ten times or more. The rearrangement joins TRBV20-1 to TRBJ2-7, with a tentative D call TRBD1 (5 bases). V was trimmed by 3 bases and J by 3 bases, leaving 9 bases between them. CDR1 is DFQATT, CDR2 SNEGSKA, per germline (reference sequence). CDR3 length equals 12 residues. For the CDR3, the DNA is TGCAGTGCTAGGCAGGGTCACTACGAGCAGTACTTC. Translation gives CSARQGHYEQYF.

This clonotype was counted between two and nine times. V gene TRBV6-5 combines with J gene TRBJ1-6, with TRBD1 matching over 12 bases. This CDR3 is 19 amino acids long. Germline CDR1 reads MNHEY; CDR2 reads SVGAGI. V dropped 4 bases and J dropped 5; count of bases not matched to a gene: 12. CDR3 sequence: CASSSLRGTGGEHNSPLHF. The CDR3 region has the DNA TGTGCCAGCAGTTCGCTTAGAGGGACAGGGGGCGAGCATAATTCACCCCTCCACTTT.

This chain uses TRBV11-2 with TRBJ2-2; 7 positions agree with TRBD1. The CDR3 is 16 residues long. Germline values: CDR1 SGHAT, CDR2 FQNNGV. The trim removed 5 bases at V and 2 bases at J, leaving 8 bases unmatched. The CDR3 spells CASSPRTGINTGELFF. CDR3 in DNA: TGTGCCAGCAGCCCCCGGACAGGAATTAACACCGGGGAGCTGTTTTTT.

This clonotype was found a few times. The chain couples TRBV20-1 to TRBJ2-7; 10 nucleotides match TRBD1. The CDR3 covers 14 residues. J was trimmed by 2 bases and V by 3 bases; bases with no gene match: 4. Germline CDR1 is DFQATT and CDR2 is SNEGSKA (reference sequence). The CDR3 sequence: CSARGQGRAYEQYF. In nucleotides, the CDR3 is TGCAGTGCTAGGGGACAGGGGAGGGCCTACGAGCAGTACTTC.

The rearrangement links TRBV10-3 to TRBJ1-3; D ambiguous. Trimming cost V 8 bases and J 4 bases, with 12 bases left between them. Germline V lookup: CDR1 ENHRY, CDR2 SYGVKD. This CDR3 has 13 amino acids. The CDR3 loop is CAIGRVEGNTIYF. The CDR3, as DNA: TGTGCCATCGGGCGGGTAGAAGGAAACACCATATATTTT.

This clonotype was counted between two and nine times. The chain uses TRBV11-2 and TRBJ1-1; 9 bases line up with TRBD1. Per germline, CDR1 SGHAT and CDR2 FQNNGV. This CDR3 comprises 14 residues. The J segment lost 10 bases and the V segment lost 2 bases, leaving 8 bases of the junction unmatched. The CDR3 sequence: CASSLKWTGEGAFF. CDR3 sequence (DNA): TGTGCCAGCAGCTTAAAATGGACAGGGGAGGGAGCTTTCTTT.

This clonotype has more than one count but fewer than ten. The chain recombines TRBV20-1 with TRBJ2-7, with D hard to call. Trimming removed 6 bases from V and 0 bases from J, with 15 bases in between. CDR3 length: 14 residues. Per germline, CDR1 DFQATT and CDR2 SNEGSKA (reference sequence). CDR3: CSAKVVASSYEQYF. CDR3 sequence (DNA): TGCAGTGCAAAAGTTGTCGCCAGCTCCTACGAGCAGTACTTC.

CDR3 coding DNA: TGCGCCAGCAGCTCCCCAGTGATTCAAGAGACCCAGTACTTC. Translation gives CASSSPVIQETQYF. The V call is TRBV5-1, the J call TRBJ2-5; D call uncertain. Germline values: CDR1 SGHRS, CDR2 YFSETQ. CDR3 length: 14 residues. Trimming pared 3 bases from V and 2 bases from J, leaving 11 bases between.

This clonotype has a handful of counts. The V and J genes are TRBV5-1 and TRBJ2-5, with 12 bases identical to TRBD2. Germline CDR1 SGHRS, CDR2 YFSETQ. CDR3 length: 16 residues. With V trimmed by 6 bases and J by 11 bases, 17 bases remained unmatched. CDR3 region: CASTASGRGSYNEQYF. The CDR3, as DNA: TGCGCCAGCACGGCTAGCGGGAGGGGATCCTACAATGAGCAGTACTTC.

This clonotype turned up a few times. The chain recombines TRBV28 with TRBJ2-5, with 9 bases fitting TRBD2. The CDR3 length is 17 residues. Trimming took 1 base from V and 4 from J; bases not matched to a gene: 10. Per germline, CDR1 MDHEN and CDR2 SYDVKM. For the CDR3, the DNA is TGTGCCAGCAGTTTATCTCCTTTAGCGGGAGTGGGAGAGACCCAGTACTTC. It is translated as CASSLSPLAGVGETQYF.

V gene TRBV3-1 combines with J gene TRBJ1-1, with D possibly being TRBD1 (5 bases). Trimming took 0 bases from V and 5 from J, leaving 16 bases between them. The CDR3 consists of 16 residues. Per the germline V gene, CDR1 is LGHDT and CDR2 is YNNKEL (reference sequence). CDR3 protein: CASSQDSLRGKTEAFF. In nucleotides, the CDR3 is TGTGCCAGCAGCCAAGATTCATTGCGGGGGAAGACTGAAGCTTTCTTT.

The chain recombines TRBV2 with TRBJ2-3, with 9 nucleotides matching TRBD2. This CDR3 is built from 13 residues. CDR1 is SNHLY, CDR2 FYNNEI, per germline. V trimming: 11 bases; J trimming: 1 base; junction bases outside the gene matches: 4. The CDR3, as DNA: TGTGCCGGCTCTAGCGGGGGCACAGATACGCAGTATTTT. As protein: CAGSSGGTDTQYF.

In this sample, this clonotype turned up a few times. J is TRBJ2-3 and V is TRBV4-1, with TRBD1 matching 7 bases. The CDR3 totals 14 residues. V shed 1 base and J 4 bases; nucleotides not matched to a gene: 2. The germline CDR1 and CDR2 sequences are MGHRA and YSYEKL. The CDR3 loop reads CASSQGGTADTQYF. CDR3 nucleotides: TGCGCCAGCAGCCAAGGGGGGACAGCAGATACGCAGTATTTT.

This rearrangement joins TRBV27 to TRBJ1-2; D unclear. CDR1 is MNHEY, CDR2 SMNVEV, per germline (reference sequence). The CDR3 totals 14 residues. Trimming left V 3 bases short and J 0 bases short, with 8 bases between. The CDR3 coding sequence is TGTGCCAGCAGTTTGCATTGGTCTAACTATGGCTACACCTTC. Translating gives CASSLHWSNYGYTF.

In this sample, this clonotype turned up a few times. The chain carries TRBV20-1 and TRBJ2-7; D not resolved. Per the germline V gene, CDR1 is DFQATT and CDR2 is SNEGSKA (reference sequence). V lost 1 base, J lost 1 base, and 14 bases lay in between. CDR3 size: 15 residues. In DNA form, the CDR3 reads TGCAGTGCTAGAGTTCGGGCTCTACTATCCTACGAGCAGTACTTC. It translates to CSARVRALLSYEQYF.